This paragraph covers one TCR beta chain sequence. Antigen specificity is unknown. Cryopreserved PBMCs yielded approximately 2 micrograms of genomic DNA for TCR beta libraries. The germline CDR1 and CDR2 sequences are SGHTA and FQGNSA. The ends lost 3 bases at V and 0 bases at J; junction bases unmatched: 5. This CDR3 has 18 amino acids. The data derive from a study of cytotoxic CD8 clonotypes in ibrutinib-treated CLL. Study background: Response was recorded as partial in 25 or so patients and complete in 2; at median around 68 months, approximately 14 remained remitted and about twelve had progressed.

The study, taken as a whole, reports: Higher circulating CD8+ T-cell counts strongly accompanied higher baseline clonality, above age-matched healthy donors.

Measured with immunoSEQ multiplex PCR; TCRdb has only the in-frame clones, and not every one. The data hold about 85,000 clones, with 79% observed a single time. The sequence came from a human donor with chronic lymphocytic leukemia. The specimen was PBMCs, collected after 12 months of ibrutinib treatment. The rearrangement joins TRBV7-2 to TRBJ2-5, with 15 bases fitting TRBD2. CDR3 nucleotide sequence: TGTGCCAGCAGCTTCGGGACTAGCGGGAGGTGGGACCAAGAGACCCAGTACTTC. It is translated as CASSFGTSGRWDQETQYF.